The 5 T cell receptor beta chains reported below all come from one sample, sequenced in a study of OX40 agonist ivuxolimab in advanced cancers. TCRdb's copy holds only in-frame clones and misses some; the assay was immunoSEQ multiplex PCR. In the table there are 20,000 to 25,000 clones, 85% to 95% of which are singletons. The sample consisted of CD4+ or CD8+ T cells sorted from blood, taken in a trial of the OX40 agonist ivuxolimab. Receptor source: an adult with an advanced solid tumor such as melanoma, head and neck, liver or kidney cancer.

The chain joins TRBV27 to TRBJ1-2, with a possible D match to TRBD1 (5 bases). The CDR3 has 13 residues. From germline, CDR1 is MNHEY and CDR2 SMNVEV (reference sequence). Deletions cut 2 bases from V and 6 bases from J, with 10 bases between. The DNA for the CDR3 is TGTGCCAGCAGTTTAAGAGGGGCGGATGGCTACACCTTC. This translates into CASSLRGADGYTF.

The V gene is TRBV30, the J gene TRBJ2-7; 9 nucleotides line up with TRBD1. Germline V gene data show CDR1 as GTSNPN and CDR2 as SVGIG (reference sequence). The CDR3 length is 14 residues. After removal of 3 bases from V and 6 bases from J, the junction contained 9 bases not matched to a gene. The CDR3 nucleotides are TGTGCCTGGAGGGCGGGACAGGGATTTCGCGAGCAGTACTTC. Translation: CAWRAGQGFREQYF.

This chain connects TRBV7-2 to TRBJ1-3; D gene uncertain. The V end was cut by 2 bases, the J end by 1 base, with 12 bases between. Per germline, CDR1 SGHTA and CDR2 FQGNSA. The CDR3 spans 16 residues. As DNA, the CDR3 is TGTGCCAGCAGCTTACGATGGTCGGGGTCTGGAAACACCATATATTTT. It encodes CASSLRWSGSGNTIYF.

The rearrangement links TRBV7-9 to TRBJ1-1; no clear D. Trimming stripped 1 base from V and 0 bases from J, with 9 bases between. This CDR3 has 15 residues. Germline loops: CDR1 SEHNR, CDR2 FQNEAQ (reference sequence). CDR3 bases: TGTGCCAGCAGCTTAGTCGGCCAGCTGAACACTGAAGCTTTCTTT. This gives the protein CASSLVGQLNTEAFF. The variable domain in full, with the rest retrieved from reference TRBV7-9 and TRBJ1-1, is DTGVSQNPRHKITKRGQNVTFRCDPISEHNRLYWYRQTLGQGPEFLTYFQNEAQLEKSRLLSDRFSAERPKGSFSTLEIQRTEQGDSAMYLCASSLVGQLNTEAFFGQGTRLTVV.

The CDR3 region is CASSPGTTGNSPLHF. CDR3 bases: TGTGCCAGCAGTCCGGGGACCACGGGGAATTCACCCCTCCACTTT. The rearrangement uses TRBV27 and TRBJ1-6, with a weak D call TRBD1 (5 bases). Trimming shortened V by 5 bases and J by 7 bases, and 15 bases separated the two germline ends. The CDR3 runs 15 residues. CDR1 is MNHEY and CDR2 is SMNVEV in the germline V gene (reference sequence).